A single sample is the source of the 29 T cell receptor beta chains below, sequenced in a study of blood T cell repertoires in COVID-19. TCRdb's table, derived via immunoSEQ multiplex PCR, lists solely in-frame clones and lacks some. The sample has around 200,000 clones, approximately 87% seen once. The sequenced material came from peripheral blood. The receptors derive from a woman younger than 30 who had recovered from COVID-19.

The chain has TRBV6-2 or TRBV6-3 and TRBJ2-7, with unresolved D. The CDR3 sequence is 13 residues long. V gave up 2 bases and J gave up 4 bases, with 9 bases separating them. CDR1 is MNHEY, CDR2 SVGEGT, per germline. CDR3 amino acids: CASSYPPGYEQYF. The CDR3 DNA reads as TGTGCCAGCAGTTACCCCCCCGGGTACGAGCAGTACTTC.

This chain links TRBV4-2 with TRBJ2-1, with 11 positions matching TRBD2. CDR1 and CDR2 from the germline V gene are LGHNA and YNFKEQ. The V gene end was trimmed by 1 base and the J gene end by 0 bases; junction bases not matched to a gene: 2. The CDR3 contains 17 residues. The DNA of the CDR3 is TGTGCCAGCAGCCAAGGAACTAGCGGGAGCTCCTACAATGAGCAGTTCTTC. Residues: CASSQGTSGSSYNEQFF.

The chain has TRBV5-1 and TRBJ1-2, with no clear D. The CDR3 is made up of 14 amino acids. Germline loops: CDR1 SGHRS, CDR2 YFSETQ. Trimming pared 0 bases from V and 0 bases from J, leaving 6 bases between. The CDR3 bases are TGCGCCAGCAGCTTGGGACAAGCTAACTATGGCTACACCTTC. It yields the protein CASSLGQANYGYTF.

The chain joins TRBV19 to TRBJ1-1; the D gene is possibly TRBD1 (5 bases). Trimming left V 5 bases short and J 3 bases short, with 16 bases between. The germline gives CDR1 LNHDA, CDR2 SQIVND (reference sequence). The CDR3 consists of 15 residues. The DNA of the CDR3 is TGTGCCAGTAGTCCCGGGGGGGGAATTTACACTGAAGCTTTCTTT. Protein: CASSPGGGIYTEAFF.

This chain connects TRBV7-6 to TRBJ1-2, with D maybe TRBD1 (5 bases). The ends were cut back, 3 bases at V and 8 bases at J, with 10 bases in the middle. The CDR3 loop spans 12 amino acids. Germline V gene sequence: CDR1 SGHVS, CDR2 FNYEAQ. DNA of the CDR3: TGTGCCAGCAGCTTGGCGGGACTGGGCTACACCTTC. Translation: CASSLAGLGYTF.

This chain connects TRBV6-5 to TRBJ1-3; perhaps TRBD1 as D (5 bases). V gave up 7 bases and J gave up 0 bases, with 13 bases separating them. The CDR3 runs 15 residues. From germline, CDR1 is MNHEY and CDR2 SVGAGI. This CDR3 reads CASISDSSSGNTIYF. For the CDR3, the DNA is TGTGCCAGCATCAGCGACAGTTCCTCTGGAAACACCATATATTTT.

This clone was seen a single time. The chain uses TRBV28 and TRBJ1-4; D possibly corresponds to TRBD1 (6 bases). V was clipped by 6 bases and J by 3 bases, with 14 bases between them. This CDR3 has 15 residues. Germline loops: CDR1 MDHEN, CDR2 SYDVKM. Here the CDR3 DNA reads TGTGCCAGCAGGGTATCGGGGGGGCCTAATGAAAAACTGTTTTTT. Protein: CASRVSGGPNEKLFF.

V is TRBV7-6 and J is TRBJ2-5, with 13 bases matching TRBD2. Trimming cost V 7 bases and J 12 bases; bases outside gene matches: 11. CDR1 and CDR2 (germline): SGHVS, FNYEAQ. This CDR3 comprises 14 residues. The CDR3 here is CASTGTSGVPPKYF. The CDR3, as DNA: TGTGCCAGCACCGGGACTAGCGGGGTGCCCCCGAAGTACTTC.

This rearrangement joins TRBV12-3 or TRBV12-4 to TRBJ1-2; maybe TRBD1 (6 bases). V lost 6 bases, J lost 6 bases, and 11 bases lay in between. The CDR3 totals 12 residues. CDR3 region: CASRGDKNGYTF. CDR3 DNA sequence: TGTGCCAGCAGGGGGGACAAAAATGGCTACACCTTC.

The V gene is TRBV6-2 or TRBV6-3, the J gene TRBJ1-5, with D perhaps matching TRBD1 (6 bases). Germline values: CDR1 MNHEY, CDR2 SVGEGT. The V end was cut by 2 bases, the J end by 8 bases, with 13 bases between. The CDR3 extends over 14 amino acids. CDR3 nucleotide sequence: TGTGCCAGCAGTTACCCCCAGGGGTGGGAGCCCCAGCATTTT. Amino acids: CASSYPQGWEPQHF.

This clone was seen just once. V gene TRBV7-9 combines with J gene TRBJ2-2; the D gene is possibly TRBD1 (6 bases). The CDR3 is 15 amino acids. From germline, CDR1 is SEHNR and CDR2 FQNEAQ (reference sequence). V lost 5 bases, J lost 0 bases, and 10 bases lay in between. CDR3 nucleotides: TGTGCCAGCAGCCTGGGACACCCGAACACCGGGGAGCTGTTTTTT. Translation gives CASSLGHPNTGELFF.

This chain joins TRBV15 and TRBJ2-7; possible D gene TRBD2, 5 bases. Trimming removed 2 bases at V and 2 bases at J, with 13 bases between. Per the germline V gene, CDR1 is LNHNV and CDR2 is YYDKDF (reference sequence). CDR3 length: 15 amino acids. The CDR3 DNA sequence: TGTGCCACCAGCAGATCCCGGGATACAACCTACGAGCAGTACTTC. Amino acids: CATSRSRDTTYEQYF. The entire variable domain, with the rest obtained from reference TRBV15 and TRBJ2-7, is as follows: DAMVIQNPRYQVTQFGKPVTLSCSQTLNHNVMYWYQQKSSQAPKLLFHYYDKDFNNEADTPDNFQSRRPNTSFCFLDIRSPGLGDTAMYLCATSRSRDTTYEQYFGPGTRLTVT.

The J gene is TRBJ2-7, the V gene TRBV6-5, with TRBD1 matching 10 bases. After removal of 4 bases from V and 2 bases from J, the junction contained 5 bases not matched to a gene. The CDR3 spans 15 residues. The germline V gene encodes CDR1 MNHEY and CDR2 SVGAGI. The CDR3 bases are TGTGCCAGCAGTTTGGGACAGGGGCGTACCTACGAGCAGTACTTC. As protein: CASSLGQGRTYEQYF.

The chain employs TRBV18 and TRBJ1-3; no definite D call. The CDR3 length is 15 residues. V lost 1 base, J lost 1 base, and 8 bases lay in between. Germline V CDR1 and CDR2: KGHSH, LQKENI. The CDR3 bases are TGTGCCAGCTCACCACGAGAGATATCTGGAAACACCATATATTTT. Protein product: CASSPREISGNTIYF.

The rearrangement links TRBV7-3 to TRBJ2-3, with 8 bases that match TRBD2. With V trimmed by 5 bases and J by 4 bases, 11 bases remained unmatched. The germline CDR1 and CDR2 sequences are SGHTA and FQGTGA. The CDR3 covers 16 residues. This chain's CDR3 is CASSVTSVRGADTQYF. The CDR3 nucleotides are TGTGCCAGCAGCGTGACTAGCGTTAGAGGGGCAGATACGCAGTATTTT.

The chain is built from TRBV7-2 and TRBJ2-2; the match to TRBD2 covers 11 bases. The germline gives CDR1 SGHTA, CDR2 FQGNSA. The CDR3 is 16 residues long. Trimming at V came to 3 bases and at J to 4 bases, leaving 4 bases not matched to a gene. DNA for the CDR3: TGTGCCAGCAGCTTCGTTCTAGCGGGAGGCACCGGGGAGCTGTTTTTT. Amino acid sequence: CASSFVLAGGTGELFF.

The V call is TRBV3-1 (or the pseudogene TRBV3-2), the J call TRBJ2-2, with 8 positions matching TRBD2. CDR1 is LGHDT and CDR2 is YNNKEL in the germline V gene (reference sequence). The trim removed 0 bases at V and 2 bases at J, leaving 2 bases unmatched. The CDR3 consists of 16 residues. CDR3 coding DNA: TGTGCCAGCAGCCAAGAGGGACTAGTCAACACCGGGGAGCTGTTTTTT. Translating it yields CASSQEGLVNTGELFF.

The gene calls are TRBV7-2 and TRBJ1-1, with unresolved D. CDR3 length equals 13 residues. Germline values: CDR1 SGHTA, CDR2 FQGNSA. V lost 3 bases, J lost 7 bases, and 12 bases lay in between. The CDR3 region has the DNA TGTGCCAGCAGCTTTCTACCGAATGTTGAAGCTTTCTTT. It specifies CASSFLPNVEAFF. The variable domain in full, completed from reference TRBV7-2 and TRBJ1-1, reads GAGVSQSPSNKVTEKGKDVELRCDPISGHTALYWYRQSLGQGLEFLIYFQGNSAPDKSGLPSDRFSAERTGGSVSTLTIQRTQQEDSAVYLCASSFLPNVEAFFGQGTRLTVV.

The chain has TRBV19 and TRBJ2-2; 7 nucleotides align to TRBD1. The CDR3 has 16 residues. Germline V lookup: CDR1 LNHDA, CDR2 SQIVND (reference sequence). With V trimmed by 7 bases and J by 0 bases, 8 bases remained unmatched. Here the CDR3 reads CASTPLGQPNTGELFF. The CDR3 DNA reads TGTGCCAGTACCCCCCTGGGACAGCCGAACACCGGGGAGCTGTTTTTT.

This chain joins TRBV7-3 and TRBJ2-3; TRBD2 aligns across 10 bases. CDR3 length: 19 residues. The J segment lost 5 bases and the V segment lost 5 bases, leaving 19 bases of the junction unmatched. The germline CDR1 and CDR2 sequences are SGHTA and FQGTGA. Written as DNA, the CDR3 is TGTGCCAGCAGCCCCTCGGGGAGTAGCGGGGGGACGGTGAGAGATACGCAGTATTTT. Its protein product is CASSPSGSSGGTVRDTQYF.

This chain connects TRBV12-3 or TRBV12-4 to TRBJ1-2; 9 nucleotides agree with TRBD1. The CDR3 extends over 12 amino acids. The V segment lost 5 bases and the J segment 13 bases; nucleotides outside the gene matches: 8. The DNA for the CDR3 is TGTGCCAGCAGTCCCCGGGACAGGGAAGGCACCTTC. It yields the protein CASSPRDREGTF.

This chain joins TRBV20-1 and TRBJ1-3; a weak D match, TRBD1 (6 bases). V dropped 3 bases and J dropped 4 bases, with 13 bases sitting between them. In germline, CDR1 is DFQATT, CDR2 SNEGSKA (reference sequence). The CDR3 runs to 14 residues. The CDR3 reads CSASSQGLGNTIYF. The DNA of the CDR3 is TGCAGTGCTAGTAGTCAGGGGTTAGGAAACACCATATATTTT.

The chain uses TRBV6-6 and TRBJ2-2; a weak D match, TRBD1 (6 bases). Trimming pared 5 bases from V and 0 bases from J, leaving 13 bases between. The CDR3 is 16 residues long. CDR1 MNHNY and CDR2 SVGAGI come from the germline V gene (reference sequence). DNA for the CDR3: TGTGCCAGCAGTAGTCCCGGGACACCGAACACCGGGGAGCTGTTTTTT. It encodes CASSSPGTPNTGELFF.

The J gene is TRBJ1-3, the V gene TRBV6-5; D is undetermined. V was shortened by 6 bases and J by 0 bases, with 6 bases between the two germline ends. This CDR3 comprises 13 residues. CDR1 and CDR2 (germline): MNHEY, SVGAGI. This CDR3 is CASREYSGNTIYF. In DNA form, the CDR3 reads TGTGCCAGCAGGGAGTACTCTGGAAACACCATATATTTT.

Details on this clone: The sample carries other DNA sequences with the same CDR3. The DNA for the CDR3 is TGTGCCAGCAGCCTCCAAGAGACCCAGTACTTC. It is translated as CASSLQETQYF. This chain connects TRBV7-2 to TRBJ2-5, with D unresolved. V was pared by 5 bases and J by 1 base, with 2 bases between. Germline CDR1 is SGHTA and CDR2 is FQGNSA. The length of the CDR3 is 11 residues.

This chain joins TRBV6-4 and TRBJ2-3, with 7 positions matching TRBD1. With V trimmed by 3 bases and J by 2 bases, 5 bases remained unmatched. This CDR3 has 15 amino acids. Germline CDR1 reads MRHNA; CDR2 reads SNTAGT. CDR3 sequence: CASSDSGGDTDTQYF. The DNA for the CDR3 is TGTGCCAGCAGTGATTCAGGGGGAGACACAGATACGCAGTATTTT.

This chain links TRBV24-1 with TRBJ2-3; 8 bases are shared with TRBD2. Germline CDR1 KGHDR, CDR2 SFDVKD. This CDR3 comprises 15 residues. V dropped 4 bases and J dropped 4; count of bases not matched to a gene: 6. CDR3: CATSENGGAADTQYF. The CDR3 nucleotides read TGTGCCACCAGTGAGAACGGGGGGGCTGCAGATACGCAGTATTTT.

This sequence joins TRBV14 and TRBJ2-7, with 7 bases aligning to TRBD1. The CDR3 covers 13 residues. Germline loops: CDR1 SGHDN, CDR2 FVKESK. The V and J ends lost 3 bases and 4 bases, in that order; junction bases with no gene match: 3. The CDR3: CASSQGTVYEQYV. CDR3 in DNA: TGTGCCAGCAGCCAGGGGACAGTGTACGAGCAGTACGTC.

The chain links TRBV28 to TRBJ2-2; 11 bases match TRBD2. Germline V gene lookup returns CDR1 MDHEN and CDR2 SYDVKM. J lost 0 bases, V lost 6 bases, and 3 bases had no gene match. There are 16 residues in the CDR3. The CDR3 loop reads CASSLAGGPNTGELFF. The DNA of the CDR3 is TGTGCCAGCAGCCTAGCGGGGGGCCCGAACACCGGGGAGCTGTTTTTT.